What follows are 13 T cell receptor beta chains derived from one specimen sequenced in a study of beta chain features in type 1 diabetes. Study-wide results and limits: Type 1 diabetes patients had moderately but significantly shorter TCRB CDR3s in all four CD4+ subsets.

The antigens of these receptors remain unknown. Reverse transcribing all isolated RNA meant expressed TCRB transcripts were sequenced. Repertoires were generated with immunoSEQ multiplex PCR, while TCRdb's copy carries only in-frame clones and drops some. This table holds about 230,000 clones, 16% found once. The sequenced material came from naive CD4+ T cells from blood. The receptor source for this set is a man aged 30 to 39 with type 1 diabetes.

The genes are TRBV9 and TRBJ2-3, with TRBD2 as a possible D gene (5 bases). Trimming took 4 bases from V and 4 from J, leaving 13 bases between them. This CDR3 comprises 14 residues. The germline gives CDR1 SGDLS, CDR2 YYNGEE. The CDR3 nucleotides read TGTGCCAGCAGCCCTCGGACTGCGCCAGATACGCAGTATTTT. As protein: CASSPRTAPDTQYF.

This clone was found a few times. Other DNA sequences within the sample encode an identical CDR3. The chain has TRBV29-1 and TRBJ1-5; D possibly corresponds to TRBD1 (6 bases). Trimming shortened V by 5 bases and J by 4 bases, and 9 bases separated the two germline ends. The CDR3 is 12 amino acids. Germline CDR1 and CDR2: SQVTM and ANQGSEA. This CDR3 is CSVRQGNQPQHF. The CDR3 coding sequence is TGCAGCGTTCGGCAGGGGAATCAGCCCCAGCATTTT.

This clone was seen more than once but under ten times. The rearrangement uses TRBV4-2 and TRBJ2-7; 7 bases are shared with TRBD2. Germline V gene lookup returns CDR1 LGHNA and CDR2 YNFKEQ. Unmatched junction bases numbered 9, after V lost 1 base and J lost 6 bases. CDR3 length: 15 amino acids. The CDR3 loop is CASSQGGLRAREQYF. DNA for the CDR3: TGTGCCAGCAGCCAAGGGGGACTACGGGCACGCGAGCAGTACTTC.

There are a few counts of this clone. The chain is built from TRBV27 and TRBJ2-7, with 10 bases aligning to TRBD1. The trim removed 5 bases at V and 6 bases at J, leaving 10 bases unmatched. Germline lookup yields CDR1 MNHEY and CDR2 SMNVEV (reference sequence). CDR3 size: 15 residues. CDR3 in amino acids: CASSPKETGGFEQYF. CDR3 in DNA: TGTGCCAGCAGTCCCAAGGAGACAGGGGGCTTCGAGCAGTACTTC.

V gene TRBV28 combines with J gene TRBJ2-5; D is perhaps TRBD1 or TRBD2 (6 bases each). Trimming took 6 bases from V and 2 from J, leaving 16 bases between them. Germline loops: CDR1 MDHEN, CDR2 SYDVKM. The CDR3 has 15 amino acids. In DNA, the CDR3 is TGTGCCAGCAGCCCGGGGGCAATGGGGCAAGAGACCCAGTACTTC. It yields the protein CASSPGAMGQETQYF.

The chain couples TRBV2 to TRBJ2-3; 10 nucleotides match TRBD2. The germline CDR1 and CDR2 sequences are SNHLY and FYNNEI. The CDR3 contains 14 residues. J was trimmed by 1 base and V by 6 bases; bases with no gene match: 1. CDR3 protein: CASRGTSGTDTQYF. DNA for the CDR3: TGTGCCAGCAGGGGGACTAGCGGCACAGATACGCAGTATTTT.

This clone was seen only a few times. J is TRBJ2-2 and V is TRBV4-1; D unclear. Deletions cut 0 bases from V and 3 bases from J, with 8 bases between. Looked up from germline, CDR1 is MGHRA and CDR2 is YSYEKL. The CDR3 consists of 15 residues. CDR3 in amino acids: CASSQESLHTGELFF. The CDR3 DNA reads as TGCGCCAGCAGCCAAGAGTCACTCCACACCGGGGAGCTGTTTTTT.

This clone occurred a few times. This chain links TRBV9 with TRBJ2-1; 9 bases match TRBD2. CDR1 and CDR2 from the germline V gene are SGDLS and YYNGEE. The CDR3 loop spans 15 amino acids. The J segment lost 5 bases and the V segment lost 3 bases, leaving 6 bases of the junction unmatched. The CDR3 sequence: CASSAPGLANNEQFF. CDR3 bases: TGTGCCAGCAGCGCACCGGGACTAGCCAACAATGAGCAGTTCTTC.

The CDR3: CASSPGTGGPYEQYF. The CDR3 region has the DNA TGTGCCAGCTCACCGGGGACAGGGGGCCCCTACGAGCAGTACTTC. The rearrangement joins TRBV18 to TRBJ2-7, with TRBD1 matching over 12 bases. The germline CDR1 and CDR2 sequences are KGHSH and LQKENI. There are 15 residues in the CDR3. After removal of 3 bases from V and 2 bases from J, the junction contained 2 bases not matched to a gene.

The J gene is TRBJ1-1, the V gene TRBV10-2; D gene uncertain. This CDR3 region has 12 residues. The germline V gene encodes CDR1 WSHSY and CDR2 SAAADI. V shed 2 bases and J shed 7 bases, with 8 bases lying between them. The CDR3 nucleotides read TGCGCCAGCAGTGAGGTCAGTGGTGAAGCTTTCTTT. Protein product: CASSEVSGEAFF.

The CDR3 DNA reads as TGCAGCGTTAGACATTCACAGGGGTACGAGCAGTACTTC. It translates to CSVRHSQGYEQYF. This chain connects TRBV29-1 to TRBJ2-7, with 7 bases identical to TRBD1. V shed 5 bases, J shed 4 bases, and the junction held 8 bases outside the gene matches. Germline lookup yields CDR1 SQVTM and CDR2 ANQGSEA. The CDR3 is made up of 13 amino acids.

This clone was seen more than once but under ten times. This sequence joins TRBV10-3 and TRBJ1-1; D gene unclear. Deletions cut 3 bases from V and 4 bases from J, with 12 bases between. The CDR3 is 14 amino acids. From germline, CDR1 is ENHRY and CDR2 SYGVKD. The CDR3 is CAISEKSPGTEAFF. For the CDR3, the DNA is TGTGCCATCAGTGAAAAGTCCCCGGGCACTGAAGCTTTCTTT.

This clone has more than one count but fewer than ten. The rearrangement joins TRBV6-5 to TRBJ2-5; TRBD1 matches at 8 bases. The junction had 9 bases not matched to a gene; V was cut back by 2 bases and J by 10 bases. There are 14 residues in the CDR3. Germline V gene data show CDR1 as MNHEY and CDR2 as SVGAGI. This CDR3 is CASSYAWDRPGQYF. In DNA form, the CDR3 reads TGTGCCAGCAGTTACGCCTGGGACAGGCCAGGCCAGTACTTC.